This TCR beta chain was profiled in a study of blood T cell repertoires in COVID-19. Produced via immunoSEQ multiplex PCR; TCRdb's table is partial and in-frame only. In the table there are about 100,000 clones, more than 85% of which are singletons. The material sequenced was peripheral blood. The receptor comes from a man under 40 in a cohort sampled during active COVID-19.

The CDR3 region has the DNA TGTGCCAGCAGCTACACGGGTTCACTCCCGTATACGCAGTATTTT. Its translation: CASSYTGSLPYTQYF. This chain connects TRBV7-9 to TRBJ2-3; D call uncertain. Trimming took 4 bases from V and 7 from J, leaving 18 bases between them. The CDR3 spans 15 residues. Per the germline V gene, CDR1 is SEHNR and CDR2 is FQNEAQ (reference sequence).